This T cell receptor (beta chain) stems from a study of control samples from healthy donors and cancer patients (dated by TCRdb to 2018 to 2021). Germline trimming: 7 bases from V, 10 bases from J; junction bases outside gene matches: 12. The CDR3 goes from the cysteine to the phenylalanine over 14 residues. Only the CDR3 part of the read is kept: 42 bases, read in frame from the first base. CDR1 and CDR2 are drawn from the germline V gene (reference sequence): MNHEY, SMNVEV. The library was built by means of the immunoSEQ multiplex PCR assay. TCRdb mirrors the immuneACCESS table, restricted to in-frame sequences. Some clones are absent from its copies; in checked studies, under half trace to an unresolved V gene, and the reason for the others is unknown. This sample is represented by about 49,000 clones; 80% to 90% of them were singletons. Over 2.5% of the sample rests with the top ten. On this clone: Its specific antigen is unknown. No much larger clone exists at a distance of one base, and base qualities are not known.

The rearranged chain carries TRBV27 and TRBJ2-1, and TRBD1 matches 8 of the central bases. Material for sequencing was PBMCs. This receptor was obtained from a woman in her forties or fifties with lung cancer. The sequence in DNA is TGTGCCAGCACCGACAGGGGTATGAAGGGCGAGCAGTTCTTC. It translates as CASTDRGMKGEQFF.